Each of the 4 T cell receptor beta chains below was sequenced from the same sample in a study of regulatory T cells in long-lasting Graves disease. For TCR beta, libraries came from iRepertoire HTBI primers and Arm-PCR of CDR3 regions. TCRdb used MiXCR to reprocess the multiplex PCR reads, holding one entry per CDR3 protein. The repertoire has 400,000 to 500,000 distinct CDR3 sequences, about 16% of them found once; the top ten carry 16%. Time point given: newly diagnosed GD, antithyroid drugs for less than 3 months. Extracted RNA from PBMCs served as the source of the TCR library. These data were likewise used in another study, on T cells in Graves' hyperthyroidism and ophthalmopathy.

This specimen was peripheral blood mononuclear cells (PBMCs), taken at new diagnosis, from a patient treated with antithyroid drugs. The receptors come from a woman younger than 45 with Graves disease.

This chain links TRBV6-2 or TRBV6-3 with TRBJ1-4; D gene uncertain. V lost 0 bases to trimming and J lost 6 bases, with 5 bases between them. The CDR3 sequence is 13 residues long. Germline V gives CDR1 MNHEY, CDR2 SVGEGT. CDR3 loop: CASSYSGHEKLFF. In nucleotides, the CDR3 is TGTGCCAGCAGTTACTCCGGGCATGAAAAACTGTTTTTT.

J is TRBJ2-5 and V is TRBV28; D remains unclear. This CDR3 is 11 amino acids long. The germline V gene encodes CDR1 MDHEN and CDR2 SYDVKM. V lost 6 bases and J 14 bases, leaving 16 bases between the germline ends. The CDR3 here is CASSHIGKGYF. The CDR3 bases are TGTGCCAGCAGCCACATAGGAAAGGGTTACTTC.

In its sample, this clonotype was seen many times. This chain joins TRBV11-2 and TRBJ2-5; 12 bases agree with TRBD2. The junction had 8 bases not matched to a gene; V was cut back by 5 bases and J by 4 bases. This CDR3 has 16 residues. In germline, CDR1 is SGHAT, CDR2 FQNNGV. CDR3 amino acids: CASSIGLAGSRETQYF. CDR3 nucleotide sequence: TGTGCCAGCAGCATCGGACTAGCGGGATCAAGAGAGACCCAGTACTTC.

The V call is TRBV2, the J call TRBJ2-5; D perhaps matches TRBD2 (5 bases). Trimming shortened V by 10 bases and J by 2 bases, and 11 bases separated the two germline ends. The CDR3 loop spans 12 amino acids. Germline assignment: CDR1 SNHLY and CDR2 FYNNEI. The CDR3 reads CATRTFQETQYF. The DNA for the CDR3 is TGTGCCACCAGGACTTTTCAAGAGACCCAGTACTTC.